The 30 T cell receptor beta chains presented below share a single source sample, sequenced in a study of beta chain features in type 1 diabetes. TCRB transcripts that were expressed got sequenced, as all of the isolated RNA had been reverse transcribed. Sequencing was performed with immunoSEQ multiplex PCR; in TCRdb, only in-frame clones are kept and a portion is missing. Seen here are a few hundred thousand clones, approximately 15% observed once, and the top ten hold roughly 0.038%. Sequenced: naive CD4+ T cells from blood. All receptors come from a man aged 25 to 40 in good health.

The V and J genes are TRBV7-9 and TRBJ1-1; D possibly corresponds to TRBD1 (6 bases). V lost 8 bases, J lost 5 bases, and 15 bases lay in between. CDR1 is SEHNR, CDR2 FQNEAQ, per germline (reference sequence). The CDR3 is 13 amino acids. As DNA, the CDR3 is TGTGCCAGCCTTATTTGGGGGCGAACTGAAGCTTTCTTT. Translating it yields CASLIWGRTEAFF.

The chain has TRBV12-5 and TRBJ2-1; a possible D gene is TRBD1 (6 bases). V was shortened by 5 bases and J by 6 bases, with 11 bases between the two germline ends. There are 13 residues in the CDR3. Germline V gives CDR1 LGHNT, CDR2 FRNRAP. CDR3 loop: CASGPGHLNEQFF. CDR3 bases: TGTGCTAGTGGTCCGGGACATCTCAATGAGCAGTTCTTC.

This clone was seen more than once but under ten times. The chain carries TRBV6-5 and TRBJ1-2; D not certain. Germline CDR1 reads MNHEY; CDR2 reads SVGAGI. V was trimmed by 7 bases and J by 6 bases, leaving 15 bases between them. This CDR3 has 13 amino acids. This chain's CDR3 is CASTETPSNGYTF. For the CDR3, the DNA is TGTGCCAGCACAGAAACCCCCTCCAATGGCTACACCTTC.

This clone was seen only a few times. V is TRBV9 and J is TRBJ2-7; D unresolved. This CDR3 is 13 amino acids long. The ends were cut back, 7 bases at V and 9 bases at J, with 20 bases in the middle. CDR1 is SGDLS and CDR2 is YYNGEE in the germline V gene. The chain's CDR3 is CASGNSVYERQYV. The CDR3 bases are TGTGCCAGCGGGAATTCGGTGTACGAGCGGCAGTACGTC.

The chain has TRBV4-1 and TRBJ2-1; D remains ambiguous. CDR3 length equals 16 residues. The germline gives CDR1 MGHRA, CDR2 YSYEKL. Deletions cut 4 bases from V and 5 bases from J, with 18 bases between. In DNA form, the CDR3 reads TGCGCCAGCAGCCCTGCCGGATTTGCTACCGACAATGAGCAGTTCTTC. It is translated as CASSPAGFATDNEQFF.

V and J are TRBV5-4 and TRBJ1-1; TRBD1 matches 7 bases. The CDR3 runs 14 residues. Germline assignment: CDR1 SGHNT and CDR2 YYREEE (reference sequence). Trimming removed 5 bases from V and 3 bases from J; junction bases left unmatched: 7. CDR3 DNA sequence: TGTGCCAGCAGGACACAGGGGAGGGACACTGAAGCTTTCTTT. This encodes CASRTQGRDTEAFF.

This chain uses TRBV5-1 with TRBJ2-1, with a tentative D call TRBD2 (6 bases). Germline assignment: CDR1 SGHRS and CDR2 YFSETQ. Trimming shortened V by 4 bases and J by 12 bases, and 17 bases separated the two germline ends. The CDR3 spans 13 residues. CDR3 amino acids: CASSPELRDLQFF. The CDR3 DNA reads TGCGCCAGCAGCCCCGAACTAAGGGACTTGCAGTTCTTC.

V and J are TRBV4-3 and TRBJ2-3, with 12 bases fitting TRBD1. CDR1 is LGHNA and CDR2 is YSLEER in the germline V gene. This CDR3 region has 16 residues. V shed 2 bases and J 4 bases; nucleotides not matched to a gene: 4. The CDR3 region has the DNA TGCGCCAGCAGCCAACTCGGGACAGGGGGCGCAGATACGCAGTATTTT. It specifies CASSQLGTGGADTQYF.

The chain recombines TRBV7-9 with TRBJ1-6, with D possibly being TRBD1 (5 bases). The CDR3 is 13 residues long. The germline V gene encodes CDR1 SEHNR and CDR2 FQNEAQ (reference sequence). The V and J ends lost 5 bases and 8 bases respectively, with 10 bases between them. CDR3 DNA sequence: TGTGCCAGCAGCGCCTCGGGGGATTCACCCCTCCACTTT. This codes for CASSASGDSPLHF.

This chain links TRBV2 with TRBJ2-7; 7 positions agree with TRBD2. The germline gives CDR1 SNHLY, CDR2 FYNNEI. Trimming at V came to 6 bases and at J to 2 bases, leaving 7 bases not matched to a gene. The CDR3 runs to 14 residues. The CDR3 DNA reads TGTGCCAGCAGGGCTGGACTAGGGACCTACGAGCAGTACGTC. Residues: CASRAGLGTYEQYV.

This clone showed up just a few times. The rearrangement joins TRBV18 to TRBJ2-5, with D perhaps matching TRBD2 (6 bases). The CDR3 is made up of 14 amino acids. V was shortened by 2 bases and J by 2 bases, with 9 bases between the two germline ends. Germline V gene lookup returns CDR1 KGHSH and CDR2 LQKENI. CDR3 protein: CASSPSGTQETQYF. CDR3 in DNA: TGTGCCAGCTCACCATCAGGGACTCAAGAGACCCAGTACTTC.

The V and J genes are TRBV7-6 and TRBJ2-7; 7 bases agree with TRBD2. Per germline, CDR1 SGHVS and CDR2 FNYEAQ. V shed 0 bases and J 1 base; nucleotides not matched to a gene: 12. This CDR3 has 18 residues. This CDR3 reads CASSLAGRNHIHSYEQYF. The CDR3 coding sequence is TGTGCCAGCAGCTTAGCCGGGAGGAACCACATACATTCCTACGAGCAGTACTTC.

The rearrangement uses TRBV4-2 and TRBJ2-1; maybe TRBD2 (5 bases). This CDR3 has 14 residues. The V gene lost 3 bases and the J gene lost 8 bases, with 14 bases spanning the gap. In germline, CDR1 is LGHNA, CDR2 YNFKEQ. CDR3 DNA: TGTGCCAGCAGCCAGTTACTAGGACCGGATGAGCAGTTCTTC. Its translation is CASSQLLGPDEQFF.

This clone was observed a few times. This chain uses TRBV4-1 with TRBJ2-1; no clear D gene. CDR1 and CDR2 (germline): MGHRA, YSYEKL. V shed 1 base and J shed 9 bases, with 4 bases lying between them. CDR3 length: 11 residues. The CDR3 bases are TGCGCCAGCAGCCAAGGCATTGAGCAGTTCTTC. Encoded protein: CASSQGIEQFF.

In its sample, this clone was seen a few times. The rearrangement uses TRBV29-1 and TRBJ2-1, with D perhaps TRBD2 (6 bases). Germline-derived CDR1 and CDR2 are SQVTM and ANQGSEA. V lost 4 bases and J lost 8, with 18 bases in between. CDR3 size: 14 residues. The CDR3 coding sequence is TGCAGCGTTGTTCGCCTCGGGAGTAGGGATGAGCAGTTCTTC. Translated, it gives CSVVRLGSRDEQFF.

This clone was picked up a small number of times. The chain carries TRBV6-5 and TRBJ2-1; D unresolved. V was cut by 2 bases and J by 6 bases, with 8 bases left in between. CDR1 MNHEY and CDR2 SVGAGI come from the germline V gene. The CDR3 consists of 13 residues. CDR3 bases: TGTGCCAGCAGTTACAGGGCGCGCAATGAGCAGTTCTTC. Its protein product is CASSYRARNEQFF.

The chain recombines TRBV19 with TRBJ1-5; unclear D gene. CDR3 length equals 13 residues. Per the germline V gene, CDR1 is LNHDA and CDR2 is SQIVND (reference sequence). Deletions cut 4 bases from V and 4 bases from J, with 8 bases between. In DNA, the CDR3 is TGTGCCAGTAGTACGTCAAGGAATCAGCCCCAGCATTTT. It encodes CASSTSRNQPQHF.

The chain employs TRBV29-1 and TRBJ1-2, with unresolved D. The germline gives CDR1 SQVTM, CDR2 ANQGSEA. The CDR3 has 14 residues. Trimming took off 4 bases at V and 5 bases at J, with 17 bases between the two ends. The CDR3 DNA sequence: TGCAGCGTTGTCGGAGGGCCAGGCGAATATGGCTACACCTTC. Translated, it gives CSVVGGPGEYGYTF.

CDR3 coding DNA: TGTGCCAGCAGCTTGGGGGGCCGCTTGCAGTCCACTGAAGCTTTCTTT. Translating gives CASSLGGRLQSTEAFF. The rearrangement joins TRBV5-6 to TRBJ1-1; tentatively, D is TRBD1 (5 bases). The CDR3 loop spans 16 amino acids. V was trimmed by 0 bases and J by 4 bases, leaving 16 bases between them. Germline V gene sequence: CDR1 SGHDT, CDR2 YYEEEE.

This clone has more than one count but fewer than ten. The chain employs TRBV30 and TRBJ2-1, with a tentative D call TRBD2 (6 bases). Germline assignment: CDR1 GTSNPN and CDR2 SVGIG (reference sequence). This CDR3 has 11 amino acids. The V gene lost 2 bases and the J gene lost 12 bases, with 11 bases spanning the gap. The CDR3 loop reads CAWSLGAGQFF. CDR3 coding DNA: TGTGCCTGGAGTCTAGGAGCGGGGCAGTTCTTC. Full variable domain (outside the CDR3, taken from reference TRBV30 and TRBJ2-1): SQTIHQWPATLVQPVGSPLSLECTVEGTSNPNLYWYRQAAGRGLQLLFYSVGIGQISSEVPQNLSASRPQDRQFILSSKKLLLSDSGFYLCAWSLGAGQFFGPGTRLTVL.

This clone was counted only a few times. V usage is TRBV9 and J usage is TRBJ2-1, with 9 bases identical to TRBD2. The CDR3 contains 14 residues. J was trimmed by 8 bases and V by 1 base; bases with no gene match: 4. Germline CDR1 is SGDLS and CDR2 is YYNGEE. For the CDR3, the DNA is TGTGCCAGCAGCGTACTAGCGGGGTCTTATGAGCAGTTCTTC. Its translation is CASSVLAGSYEQFF.

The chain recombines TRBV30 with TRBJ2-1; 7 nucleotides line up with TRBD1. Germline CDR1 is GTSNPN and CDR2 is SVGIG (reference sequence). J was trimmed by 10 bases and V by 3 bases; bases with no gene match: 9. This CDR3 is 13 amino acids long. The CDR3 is CAWRRTGPHEQFF. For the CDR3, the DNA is TGTGCCTGGAGAAGGACAGGACCACACGAGCAGTTCTTC.

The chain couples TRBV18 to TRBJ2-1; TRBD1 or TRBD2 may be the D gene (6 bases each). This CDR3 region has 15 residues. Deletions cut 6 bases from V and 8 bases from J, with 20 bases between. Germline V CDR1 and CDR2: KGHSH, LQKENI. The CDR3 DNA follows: TGTGCCAGCTCGCACTGGGGGGCAGGCGTGGATGAGCAGTTCTTC. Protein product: CASSHWGAGVDEQFF.

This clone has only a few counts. The CDR3 nucleotides are TGTGCCAGCAGTAGACAGTCAGATACGCAGTATTTT. The encoded protein is CASSRQSDTQYF. This chain connects TRBV6-5 to TRBJ2-3, with D possibly TRBD1 on 5 matching bases. Germline CDR1 MNHEY, CDR2 SVGAGI. The ends were cut back, 5 bases at V and 4 bases at J, with 7 bases in the middle. This CDR3 region has 12 residues.

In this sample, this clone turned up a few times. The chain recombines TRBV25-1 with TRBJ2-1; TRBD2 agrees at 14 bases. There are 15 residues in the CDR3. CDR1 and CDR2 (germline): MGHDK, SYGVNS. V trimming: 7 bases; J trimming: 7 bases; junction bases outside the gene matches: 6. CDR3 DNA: TGTGCCAGCAATCCGACTAGCGGGGGGGCGAATGAGCAGTTCTTC. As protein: CASNPTSGGANEQFF.

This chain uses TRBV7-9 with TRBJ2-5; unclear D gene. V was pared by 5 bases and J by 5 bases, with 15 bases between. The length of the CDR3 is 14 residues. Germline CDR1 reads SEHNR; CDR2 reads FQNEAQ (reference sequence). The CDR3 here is CASSRWASGETQYF. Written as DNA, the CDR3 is TGTGCCAGCAGCCGGTGGGCCTCTGGGGAGACCCAGTACTTC.

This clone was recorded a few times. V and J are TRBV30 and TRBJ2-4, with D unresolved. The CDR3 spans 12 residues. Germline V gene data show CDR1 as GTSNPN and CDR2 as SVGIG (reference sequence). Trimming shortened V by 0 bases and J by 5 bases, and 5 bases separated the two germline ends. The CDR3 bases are TGTGCCTGGAGTGTTTTGGAAAACATTCAGTACTTC. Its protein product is CAWSVLENIQYF.

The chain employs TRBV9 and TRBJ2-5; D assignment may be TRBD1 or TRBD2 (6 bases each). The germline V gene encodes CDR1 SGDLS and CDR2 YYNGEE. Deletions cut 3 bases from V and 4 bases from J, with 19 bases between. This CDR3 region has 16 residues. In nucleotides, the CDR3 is TGTGCCAGCAGCGCCCCGGGGGCGGGTTATCGAGAGACCCAGTACTTC. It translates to CASSAPGAGYRETQYF.

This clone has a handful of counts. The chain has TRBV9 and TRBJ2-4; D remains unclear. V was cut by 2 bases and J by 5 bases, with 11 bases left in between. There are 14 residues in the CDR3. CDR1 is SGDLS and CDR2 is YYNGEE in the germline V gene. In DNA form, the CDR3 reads TGTGCCAGCAGCGTTGGAGTTCTGGAAAACATTCAGTACTTC. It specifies CASSVGVLENIQYF.

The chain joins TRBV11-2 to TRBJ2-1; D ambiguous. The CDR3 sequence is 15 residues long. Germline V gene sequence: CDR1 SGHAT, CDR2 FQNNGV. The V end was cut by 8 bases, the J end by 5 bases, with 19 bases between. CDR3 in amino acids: CASGVVRLKDNEQFF. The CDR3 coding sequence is TGTGCCAGCGGAGTTGTGAGGTTGAAAGACAATGAGCAGTTCTTC.